These T cell receptor beta chains were read from a single sample in a study of Ad26.COV2.S vaccination and SARS-CoV-2 variants. Produced via immunoSEQ multiplex PCR; TCRdb's table is partial and in-frame only. Among about 450,000 clones listed, 85% to 90% were seen once. The sample consisted of peripheral blood, taken in a trial of Ad26.COV2.S vaccine versus placebo. The receptors shown here come from a person aged 18 to 65 who received the Ad26.COV2.S COVID-19 vaccine or a placebo. CDR3s leave out the opening cysteine and the closing phenylalanine or tryptophan.

v_call	cdr3_length	j_call	cdr3_aa
TRBV3-1/TRBV3-2	14	TRBJ1-6	ASSQDPVEGSWPLH
TRBV5-6	15	TRBJ2-1	ASSLEWTGWSYNEQF
TRBV19	12	TRBJ2-7	ASSLDGAAYEQY
TRBV3-1/TRBV3-2	15	TRBJ1-1	ASSQEPGLKGNTEAF
TRBV6-2/TRBV6-3	15	TRBJ1-6	ASSYQGGQSYNSPLH
TRBV5-6	12	TRBJ2-3	ASSLLSVTDTQY
TRBV5-4	12	TRBJ2-7	ASRRQGARDEQY
TRBV5-5	14	TRBJ1-3	ASSPQGSVSGNTIY
TRBV5-1	10	TRBJ1-2	ASSFDIYGYT
TRBV2	12	TRBJ1-2	ASSEGLLNYGYT
TRBV28	14	TRBJ2-1	ASSSPGQGEGNEQF
TRBV30	9	TRBJ1-6	AWSGNSPLH
TRBV3-1/TRBV3-2	11	TRBJ2-1	ASSLAGYNEQF
TRBV18	13	TRBJ2-7	ASSPRYQGANEQY
TRBV6-1	15	TRBJ2-7	ASSELRLVRGTYEQY
TRBV25-1	12	TRBJ2-3	ASSYGSPPDTQY
TRBV7-3	14	TRBJ2-3	ASSLASGDSTDTQY
TRBV13	13	TRBJ2-3	ASSETGGRTDTQY
TRBV7-9	13	TRBJ2-1	ASSRPGGLHNEQF
TRBV28	11	TRBJ1-1	ASSFPGNTEAF
TRBV5-5	14	TRBJ2-7	ASSLAGTSGSYEQY
TRBV29-1	10	TRBJ2-5	SVVARGETQY
TRBV7-2	9	TRBJ2-5	ASSQLETQY
TRBV28	12	TRBJ1-4	ASSYPGHNEKLF
TRBV5-6	13	TRBJ2-5	ASSLRRMEQETQY
TRBV5-1	12	TRBJ1-1	ASSLYTGPTEAF
TRBV7-3	10	TRBJ2-3	ASSLGPDTQY
TRBV4-2	15	TRBJ1-5	ASSQDRARANNQPQH
TRBV18	16	TRBJ2-2	ASSRAGAALVEAGELF
TRBV6-5	12	TRBJ1-1	ASSYSAGRSEAF
TRBV4-2	10	TRBJ1-2	ASSQGNYGYT
TRBV7-2	14	TRBJ2-1	ASRSSSGGASNEQF
TRBV2	13	TRBJ2-2	ASSRGGPNTGELF
TRBV5-3	15	TRBJ2-1	ARSGVSGRAQGNEQF
TRBV19	16	TRBJ2-2	ASSIPPRGRGRTGELF
TRBV7-8	13	TRBJ1-2	ASSSSFVGDYGYT
TRBV13	16	TRBJ1-2	ASSLLAPVGQGYVGYT
TRBV12-3/TRBV12-4	11	TRBJ1-1	ASRRTGGVGAF
TRBV18	12	TRBJ2-1	ASSPRLNYNEQF
TRBV6-2/TRBV6-3	15	TRBJ2-3	ASSPRASGRLADTQY
TRBV6-6	11	TRBJ1-2	ATLSAAYYGYT
TRBV9	13	TRBJ2-5	ASSVALGLGETQY
TRBV5-4	14	TRBJ1-1	ASRYGGSRANTEAF
TRBV28	14	TRBJ2-5	AASKGAPGSGETQY
TRBV10-1	12	TRBJ2-1	ARPGTSGHNEQF
TRBV19	13	TRBJ2-3	ASSKDRVRTDTQY
TRBV6-5	13	TRBJ1-5	ASSFDRGGNQPQH
TRBV28	14	TRBJ1-2	ASRTLLGPESYGYT